The source of this TCR beta chain is a study of control samples from healthy donors and cancer patients. A single count supports this clone. Germline V CDR1 and CDR2: LNHDA, SQIVND (reference sequence). The CDR3 has 14 amino acids. V lost 5 bases, J lost 4 bases, and 12 bases lay in between. Libraries were prepared by immunoSEQ multiplex PCR; TCRdb keeps only in-frame clonotypes and omits some of them. The table has 100,000 or so clones, more than 85% seen once; the top ten hold about 7.8%. The sequencing input was blood. The chain uses TRBV19 and TRBJ1-5; D might be TRBD1 (5 bases). The TCR was taken from a man younger than 40 in good health. CDR3 protein: CASSSRRVNQPQHF. The DNA for the CDR3 is TGTGCCAGTAGTTCCCGCAGGGTAAATCAGCCCCAGCATTTT.